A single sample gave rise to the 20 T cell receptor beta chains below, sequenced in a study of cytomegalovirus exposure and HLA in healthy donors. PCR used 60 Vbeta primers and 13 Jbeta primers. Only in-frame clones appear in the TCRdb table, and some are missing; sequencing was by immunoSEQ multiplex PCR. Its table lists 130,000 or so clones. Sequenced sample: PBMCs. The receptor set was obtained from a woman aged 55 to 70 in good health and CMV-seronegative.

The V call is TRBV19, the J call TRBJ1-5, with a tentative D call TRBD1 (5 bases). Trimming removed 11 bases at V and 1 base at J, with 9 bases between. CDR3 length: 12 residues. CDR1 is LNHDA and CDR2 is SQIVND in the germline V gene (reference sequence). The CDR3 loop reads CAGGGSNQPQHF. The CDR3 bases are TGTGCCGGGGGGGGGAGCAATCAGCCCCAGCATTTT.

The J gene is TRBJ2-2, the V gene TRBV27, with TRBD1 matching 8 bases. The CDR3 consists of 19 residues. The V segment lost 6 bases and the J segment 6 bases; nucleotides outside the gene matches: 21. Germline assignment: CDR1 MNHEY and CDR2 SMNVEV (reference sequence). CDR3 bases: TGTGCCAGCAGGTCAAGGGGCAGGGGGCGAGTTTTTTTAGCCGGGGAGCTGTTTTTT. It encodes CASRSRGRGRVFLAGELFF.

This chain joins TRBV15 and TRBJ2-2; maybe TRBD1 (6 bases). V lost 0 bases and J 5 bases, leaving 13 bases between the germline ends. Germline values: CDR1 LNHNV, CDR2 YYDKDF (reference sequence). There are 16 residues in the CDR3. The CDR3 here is CATSRDGTGLTGELFF. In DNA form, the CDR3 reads TGTGCCACCAGCAGAGACGGAACAGGGTTGACCGGGGAGCTGTTTTTT.

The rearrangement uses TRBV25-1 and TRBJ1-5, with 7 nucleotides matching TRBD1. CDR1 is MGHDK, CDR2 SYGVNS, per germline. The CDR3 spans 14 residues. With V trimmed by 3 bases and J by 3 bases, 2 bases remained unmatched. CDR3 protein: CASSETGYNQPQHF. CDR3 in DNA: TGTGCCAGCAGTGAGACAGGGTACAATCAGCCCCAGCATTTT.

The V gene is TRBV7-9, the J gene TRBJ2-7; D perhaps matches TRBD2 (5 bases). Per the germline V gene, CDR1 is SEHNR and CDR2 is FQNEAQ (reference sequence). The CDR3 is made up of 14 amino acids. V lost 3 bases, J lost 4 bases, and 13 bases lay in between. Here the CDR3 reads CASSLGQEAYEQYF. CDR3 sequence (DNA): TGTGCCAGCAGCTTGGGCCAGGAGGCATACGAGCAGTACTTC.

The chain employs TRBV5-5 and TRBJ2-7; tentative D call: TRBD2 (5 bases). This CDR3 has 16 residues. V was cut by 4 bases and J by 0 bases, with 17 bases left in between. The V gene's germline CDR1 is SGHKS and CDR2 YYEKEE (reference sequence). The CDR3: CASSRGSFPLSYEQYF. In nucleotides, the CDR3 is TGTGCCAGCAGCCGAGGGAGTTTTCCCCTCTCCTACGAGCAGTACTTC.

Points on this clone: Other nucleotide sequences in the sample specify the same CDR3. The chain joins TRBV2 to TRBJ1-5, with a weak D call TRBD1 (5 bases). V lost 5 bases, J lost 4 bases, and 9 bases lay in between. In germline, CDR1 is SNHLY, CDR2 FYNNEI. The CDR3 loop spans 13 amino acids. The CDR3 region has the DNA TGTGCCAGCAGTCAGGGCCCAAATCAGCCCCAGCATTTT. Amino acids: CASSQGPNQPQHF.

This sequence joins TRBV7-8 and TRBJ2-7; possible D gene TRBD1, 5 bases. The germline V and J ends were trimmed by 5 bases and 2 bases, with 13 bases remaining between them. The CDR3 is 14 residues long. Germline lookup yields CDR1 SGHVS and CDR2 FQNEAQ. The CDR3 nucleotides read TGTGCCAGCAGCGTCCAGGGTGGGCCCTACGAGCAGTACTTC. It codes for CASSVQGGPYEQYF.

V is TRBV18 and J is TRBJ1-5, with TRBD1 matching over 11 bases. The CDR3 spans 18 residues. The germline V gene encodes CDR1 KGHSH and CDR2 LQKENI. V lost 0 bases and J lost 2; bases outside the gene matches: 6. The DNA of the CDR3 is TGTGCCAGCTCACCACCGGGACAGGGGGTTGTCGGCAATCAGCCCCAGCATTTT. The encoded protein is CASSPPGQGVVGNQPQHF.

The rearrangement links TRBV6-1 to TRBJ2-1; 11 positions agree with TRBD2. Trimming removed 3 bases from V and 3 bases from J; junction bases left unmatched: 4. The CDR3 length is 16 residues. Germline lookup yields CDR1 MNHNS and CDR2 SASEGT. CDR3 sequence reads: CASSEVLAGGYNEQFF. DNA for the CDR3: TGTGCCAGCAGTGAGGTTCTAGCGGGGGGCTACAATGAGCAGTTCTTC.

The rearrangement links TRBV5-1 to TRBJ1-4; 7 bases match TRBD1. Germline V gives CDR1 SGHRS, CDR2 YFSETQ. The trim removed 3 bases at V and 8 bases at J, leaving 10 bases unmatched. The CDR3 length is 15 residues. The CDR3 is CASSSNGQEGEKLFF. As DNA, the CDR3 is TGCGCCAGCAGCTCTAATGGACAGGAAGGGGAAAAACTGTTTTTT. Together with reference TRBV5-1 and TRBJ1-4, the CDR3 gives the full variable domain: KAGVTQTPRYLIKTRGQQVTLSCSPISGHRSVSWYQQTPGQGLQFLFEYFSETQRNKGNFPGRFSGRQFSNSRSEMNVSTLELGDSALYLCASSSNGQEGEKLFFGSGTQLSVL.

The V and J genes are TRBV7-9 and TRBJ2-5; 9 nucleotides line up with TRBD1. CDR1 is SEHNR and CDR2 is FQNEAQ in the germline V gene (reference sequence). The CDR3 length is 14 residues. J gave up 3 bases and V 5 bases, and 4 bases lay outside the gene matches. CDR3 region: CASSHTGGKETQYF. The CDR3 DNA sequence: TGTGCCAGCAGCCACACAGGGGGCAAAGAGACCCAGTACTTC.

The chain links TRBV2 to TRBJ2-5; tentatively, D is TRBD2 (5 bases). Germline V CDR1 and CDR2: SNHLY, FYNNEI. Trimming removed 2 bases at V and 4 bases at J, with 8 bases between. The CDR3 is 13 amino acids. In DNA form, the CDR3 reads TGTGCCAGCAGTGAAATTAGCGTAGAGACCCAGTACTTC. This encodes CASSEISVETQYF.

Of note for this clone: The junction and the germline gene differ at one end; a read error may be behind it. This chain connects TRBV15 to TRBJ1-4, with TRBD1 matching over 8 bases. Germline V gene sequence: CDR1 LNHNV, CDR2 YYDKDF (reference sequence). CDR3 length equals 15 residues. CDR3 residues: CATSRAGQVNEKLLF. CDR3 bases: TGTGCCACCAGCAGGGCGGGACAGGTTAATGAAAAACTGCTTTTT.

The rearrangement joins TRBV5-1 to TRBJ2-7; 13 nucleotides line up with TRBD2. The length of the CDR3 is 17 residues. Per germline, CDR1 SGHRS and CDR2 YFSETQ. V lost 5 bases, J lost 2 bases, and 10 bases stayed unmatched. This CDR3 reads CASSMIGLAGAAYEQYF. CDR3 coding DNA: TGCGCCAGCAGTATGATAGGACTAGCGGGGGCCGCCTACGAGCAGTACTTC.

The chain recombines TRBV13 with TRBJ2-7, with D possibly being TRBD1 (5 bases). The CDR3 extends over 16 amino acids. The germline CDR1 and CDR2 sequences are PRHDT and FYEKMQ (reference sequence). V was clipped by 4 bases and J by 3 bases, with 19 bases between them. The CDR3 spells CASSSFQGTGFYEQYF. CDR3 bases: TGTGCCAGCAGCTCCTTCCAGGGAACGGGTTTCTACGAGCAGTACTTC.

The CDR3: CASMYSLAGPGTYNEQFF. For the CDR3, the DNA is TGTGCCAGCATGTATAGTCTAGCGGGACCTGGCACCTACAATGAGCAGTTCTTC. V is TRBV27 and J is TRBJ2-1, with TRBD2 identical over 9 bases. This CDR3 has 18 amino acids. The V gene end was trimmed by 7 bases and the J gene end by 2 bases; junction bases not matched to a gene: 15. From germline, CDR1 is MNHEY and CDR2 SMNVEV (reference sequence).

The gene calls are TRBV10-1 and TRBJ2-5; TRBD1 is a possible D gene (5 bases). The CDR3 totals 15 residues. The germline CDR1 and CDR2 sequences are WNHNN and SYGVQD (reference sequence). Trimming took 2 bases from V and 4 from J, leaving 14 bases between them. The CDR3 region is CASSEGAGRAETQYF. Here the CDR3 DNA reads TGCGCCAGCAGTGAGGGGGCCGGCCGGGCAGAGACCCAGTACTTC.

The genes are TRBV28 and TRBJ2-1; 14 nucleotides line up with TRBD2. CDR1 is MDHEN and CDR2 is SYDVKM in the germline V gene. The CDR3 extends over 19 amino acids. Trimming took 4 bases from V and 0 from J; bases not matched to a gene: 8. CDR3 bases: TGTGCCAGCAGTTCTTGGACTAGCGGGGGGCCGAGCTCCTACAATGAGCAGTTCTTC. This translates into CASSSWTSGGPSSYNEQFF.

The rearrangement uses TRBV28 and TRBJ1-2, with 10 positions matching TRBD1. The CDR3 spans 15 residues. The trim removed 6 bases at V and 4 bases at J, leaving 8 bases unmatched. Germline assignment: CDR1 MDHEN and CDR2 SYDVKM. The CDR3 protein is CASRPGTGAGYGYTF. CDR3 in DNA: TGTGCCAGCAGACCCGGGACAGGGGCCGGCTATGGCTACACCTTC.